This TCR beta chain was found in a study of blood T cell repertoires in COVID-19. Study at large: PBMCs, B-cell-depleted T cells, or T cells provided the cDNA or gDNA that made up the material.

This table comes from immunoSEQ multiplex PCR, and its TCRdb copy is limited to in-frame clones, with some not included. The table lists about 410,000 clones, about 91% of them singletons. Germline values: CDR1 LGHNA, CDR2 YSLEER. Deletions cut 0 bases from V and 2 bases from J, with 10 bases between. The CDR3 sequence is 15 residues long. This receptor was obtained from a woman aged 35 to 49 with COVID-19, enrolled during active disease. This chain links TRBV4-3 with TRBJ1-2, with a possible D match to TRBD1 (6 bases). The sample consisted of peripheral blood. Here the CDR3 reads CASSQDVTGNYGYTF. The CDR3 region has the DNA TGCGCCAGCAGCCAAGATGTCACAGGGAACTATGGCTACACCTTC.